This T cell receptor (beta chain) was recovered during a study of T cell responses to AZD1222 COVID-19 vaccine. Points from the study as a whole: The number of AZD1222 recipients seropositive at baseline was only five or six. Repertoires were obtained solely post-peak T cell response. Most donors were white British, females outnumbered males, and clonal diversity was possibly underestimated. CD4 TCRs covered the whole spike, strongest at regions 160-218 and 743-854.

Some clones are missing from TCRdb's copy, which holds only in-frame ones; the method was immunoSEQ multiplex PCR. The sample lists 130,000 to 150,000 clones, around nine tenths occurring once. Germline CDR1 is SGHTS and CDR2 is YDEGEE. The CDR3 is 15 amino acids. V lost 9 bases, J lost 3 bases, and 20 bases lay in between. A single count supports this clone. The target antigen is unknown. The chain is built from TRBV5-8 and TRBJ2-3, with D possibly TRBD1 on 6 matching bases. The TCR originated in an adult in good health. Sequencing used peripheral blood, obtained on day 0 of MenACWY control vaccination. Written as DNA, the CDR3 is TGTGCCATCTCCGGGAAGGGACATTCGACAGATACGCAGTATTTT. This gives the protein CAISGKGHSTDTQYF.